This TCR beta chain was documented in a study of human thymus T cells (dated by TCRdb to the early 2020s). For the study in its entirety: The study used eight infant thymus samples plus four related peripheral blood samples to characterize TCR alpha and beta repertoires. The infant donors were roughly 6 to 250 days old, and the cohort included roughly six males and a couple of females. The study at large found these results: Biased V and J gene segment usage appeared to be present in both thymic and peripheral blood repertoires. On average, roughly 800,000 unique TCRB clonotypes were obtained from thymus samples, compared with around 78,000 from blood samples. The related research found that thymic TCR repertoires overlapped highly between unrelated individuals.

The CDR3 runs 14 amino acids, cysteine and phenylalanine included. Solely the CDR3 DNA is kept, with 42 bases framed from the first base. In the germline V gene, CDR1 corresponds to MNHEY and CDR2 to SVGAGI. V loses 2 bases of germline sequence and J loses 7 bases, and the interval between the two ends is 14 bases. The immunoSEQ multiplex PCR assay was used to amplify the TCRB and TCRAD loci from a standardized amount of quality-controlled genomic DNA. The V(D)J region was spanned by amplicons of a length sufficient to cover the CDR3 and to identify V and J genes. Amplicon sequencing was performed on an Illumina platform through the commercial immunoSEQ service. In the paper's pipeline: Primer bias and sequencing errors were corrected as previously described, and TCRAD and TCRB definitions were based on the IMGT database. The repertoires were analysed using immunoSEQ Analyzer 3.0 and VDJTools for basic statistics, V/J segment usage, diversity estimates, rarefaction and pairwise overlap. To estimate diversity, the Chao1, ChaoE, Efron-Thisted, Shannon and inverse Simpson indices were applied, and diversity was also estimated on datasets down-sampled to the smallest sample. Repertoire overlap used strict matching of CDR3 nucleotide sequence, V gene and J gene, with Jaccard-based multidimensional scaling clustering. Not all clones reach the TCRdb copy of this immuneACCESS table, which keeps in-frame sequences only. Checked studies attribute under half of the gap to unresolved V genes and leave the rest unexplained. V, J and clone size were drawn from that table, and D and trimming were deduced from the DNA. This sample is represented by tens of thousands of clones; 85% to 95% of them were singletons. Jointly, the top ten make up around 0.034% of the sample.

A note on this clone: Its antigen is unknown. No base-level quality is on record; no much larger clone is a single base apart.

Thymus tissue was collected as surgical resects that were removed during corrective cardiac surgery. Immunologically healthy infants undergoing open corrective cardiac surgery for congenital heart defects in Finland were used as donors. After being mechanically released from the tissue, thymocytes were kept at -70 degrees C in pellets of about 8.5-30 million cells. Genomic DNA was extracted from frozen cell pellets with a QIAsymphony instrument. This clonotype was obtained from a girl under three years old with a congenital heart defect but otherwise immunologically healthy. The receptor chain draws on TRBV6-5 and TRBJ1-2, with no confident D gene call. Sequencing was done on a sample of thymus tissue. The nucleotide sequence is TGTGCCAGCAGTTACCGGCAGAACTCTATTGGCTACACCTTC. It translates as CASSYRQNSIGYTF.